The subject of this entry is one T cell receptor beta chain. Its antigen is unknown. RNA transcripts were the template for amplifying TCR beta CDR3 regions. The HTBI set primed first-round TCR CDR3 RT-PCR. A single record per CDR3 protein comes from TCRdb applying MiXCR to the multiplex PCR reads. The repertoire consists of hundreds of thousands of distinct CDR3 sequences, with around 15% occurring once and the leading ten covering under 15%. The CDR3 sequence is 13 residues long. Trimming pared 4 bases from V and 4 bases from J, leaving 12 bases between. Germline CDR1 SGHRS, CDR2 YFSETQ. This record belongs to a study of T cells in Graves' hyperthyroidism and ophthalmopathy. Diagnoses were established using clinical symptoms, serum thyroxine and TRAb, thyroid ultrasound and orbital computed tomography. General study findings and limits: Ophthalmopathy got predicted by the model a median approximately six months before its onset. Ophthalmopathy was separated from stable hyperthyroidism by a 13 V-J model.

This rearrangement joins TRBV5-1 to TRBJ2-7; unclear D gene. This sequence was found in a woman aged 45-59 years with Graves' ophthalmopathy. The sequenced sample was blood. In DNA, the CDR3 is TGCGCCAGCAGCGCCGGAATCAGTTACGAGCAGTACTTC. Translating it yields CASSAGISYEQYF. The whole variable domain, filled in from reference TRBV5-1 and TRBJ2-7, reads KAGVTQTPRYLIKTRGQQVTLSCSPISGHRSVSWYQQTPGQGLQFLFEYFSETQRNKGNFPGRFSGRQFSNSRSEMNVSTLELGDSALYLCASSAGISYEQYFGPGTRLTVT.